This T cell receptor beta chain is drawn from a study of T-cell reconstitution after alpha-beta-depleted transplantation in children listed by TCRdb under 2016. Notes on the research overall: Using TCR repertoire profiling, the study followed T-cell immune reconstitution in a quantitative way in children after TCRalphabeta/CD19-depleted allogeneic hematopoietic cell transplantation.

The sample's treatment or condition label, in plain terms: allogeneic hematopoietic cell transplantation with graft depleted of TCRalphabeta T cells and CD19 B cells. The children who served as transplant recipients had been given grafts of TCRalphabeta/CD19-depleted allogeneic hematopoietic cells. The sample holds a few counts of this clonotype. The antigen it recognizes is unknown. Base qualities are not recorded, but no much larger clone differs from it by a single base. Inclusive of the bounding cysteine and phenylalanine, the CDR3 is 13 residues long. Left in the record is the CDR3 DNA by itself, 39 bases read in frame from the first base. V and J are trimmed by 4 bases and 6 bases, and the gene matches miss 2 bases of the junction. Based on the germline V gene, the CDR1 and CDR2 sequences are MNHNS and SASEGT. Receptors were amplified or captured by PCR. The instrument was an Illumina HiSeq 2500. Molecular barcoding was employed in the preparation of TCR libraries, with unique molecular identifiers being used to normalize TCRbeta repertoire quantification. TCRdb trimmed public reads at Q25 via fastp, called clones via MiXCR and kept in-frame beta chains. Rows merge per CDR3 protein into single entries with the most common DNA and genes. This sample gives 60,000 to 85,000 distinct CDR3 sequences in total; 15% to 20% of them show up just once. The top ten clonotypes cover roughly half of the sample.

The paper's findings and limits, for the study overall: The apparently early recovery of alphabetaT-cell counts about two months after transplant reportedly depended on only several hundred rapidly expanded clones that came from non-depleted graft cells. Over subsequent months, a decline in hyperexpanded clone frequencies was noted, and after one year, T-cell counts and TCRbeta diversity were mostly ascribed to newly produced T cells. In some patients, high TCRbeta diversity at day 60 was attributed to recipient T cells and intrathymic progenitors that had survived conditioning.

In this chain, TRBV6-1 is recombined with TRBJ1-5; 8 central nucleotides agree with TRBD1. Material: PBMCs, mostly from graft donor cells, obtained 360 days after TCRalphabeta/CD19-depleted stem cell transplant. This sequence was found in a male patient aged 2 to 9 who had a stem cell transplant for acute lymphoblastic leukemia, so the T cells may come from the graft donor. CDR3 protein: CASSAQGAQPQHF. The DNA reads as follows: TGTGCCAGCAGTGCCCAGGGGGCTCAGCCCCAGCATTTT.